The 28 T cell receptor beta chains below were found in one sample sequenced in a study of OX40 agonist ivuxolimab in advanced cancers. Clones were sequenced by immunoSEQ multiplex PCR, and TCRdb holds only the in-frame ones, with some missing. The sample holds about 45,000 clones, roughly 86% seen once. Sample: CD4+ or CD8+ T cells sorted from blood, taken in a trial of the OX40 agonist ivuxolimab. The receptors here all came from an adult with an advanced solid tumor such as melanoma, head and neck, liver or kidney cancer.

J is TRBJ2-7 and V is TRBV19; the D gene is possibly TRBD2 (7 bases). Germline V gives CDR1 LNHDA, CDR2 SQIVND (reference sequence). The CDR3 is made up of 16 amino acids. Trimming shortened V by 3 bases and J by 2 bases, and 17 bases separated the two germline ends. Written as DNA, the CDR3 is TGTGCCAGTAGTATCCGCCGGGGGGCGGGAGCCTACGAGCAGTACTTC. Its translation: CASSIRRGAGAYEQYF.

This clone was counted only a few times. The rearrangement joins TRBV14 to TRBJ2-2; D not resolved. Germline V gives CDR1 SGHDN, CDR2 FVKESK. This CDR3 spans 12 amino acids. The V gene lost 5 bases and the J gene lost 4 bases, with 5 bases spanning the gap. The CDR3 DNA follows: TGTGCCAGCAGCTATAGCACCGGGGAGCTGTTTTTT. It encodes CASSYSTGELFF.

The V and J genes are TRBV6-6 and TRBJ2-7, with TRBD1 matching 10 bases. The V segment lost 2 bases and the J segment 5 bases; nucleotides outside the gene matches: 0. The CDR3 is 13 amino acids. Germline CDR1 reads MNHNY; CDR2 reads SVGAGI (reference sequence). CDR3 sequence: CASSYGTGDEQYF. DNA of the CDR3: TGTGCCAGCAGTTACGGGACAGGGGACGAGCAGTACTTC.

This rearrangement joins TRBV6-1 to TRBJ1-5; no reliable D call. V was pared by 4 bases and J by 0 bases, with 7 bases between. The germline gives CDR1 MNHNS, CDR2 SASEGT. This CDR3 is built from 14 residues. The CDR3 bases are TGTGCCAGCAGTGGGTCCTATAGCAATCAGCCCCAGCATTTT. As protein: CASSGSYSNQPQHF.

J is TRBJ2-2 and V is TRBV2, with 8 positions matching TRBD1. Per germline, CDR1 SNHLY and CDR2 FYNNEI. The CDR3 length is 18 residues. V lost 4 bases, J lost 4 bases, and 14 bases stayed unmatched. Written as DNA, the CDR3 is TGTGCCAGCAGTGTCGACAGGGGCAGTGATCCATCCACCGGGGAGCTGTTTTTT. It specifies CASSVDRGSDPSTGELFF.

The CDR3 DNA reads as TGTGCCAGCAGTTTACCCCCCCCCACACCGAGCTCCTACGAGCAGTACTTC. As protein: CASSLPPPTPSSYEQYF. The V and J genes are TRBV27 and TRBJ2-7, with D unclear. The CDR3 length is 17 residues. V was cut by 2 bases and J by 0 bases, with 17 bases left in between. Germline loops: CDR1 MNHEY, CDR2 SMNVEV (reference sequence).

The genes are TRBV19 and TRBJ1-1; no firm D call. This CDR3 spans 17 amino acids. The V gene lost 7 bases and the J gene lost 4 bases, with 25 bases spanning the gap. The germline V gene has CDR1 LNHDA and CDR2 SQIVND (reference sequence). The CDR3 spells CASMDLVGGVRGTEAFF. As DNA, the CDR3 is TGTGCCAGTATGGACCTAGTAGGTGGCGTACGGGGCACTGAAGCTTTCTTT.

This chain uses TRBV27 with TRBJ2-5; maybe TRBD1 (6 bases). The CDR3 length is 14 residues. V lost 3 bases and J lost 3, with 11 bases in between. The germline V gene encodes CDR1 MNHEY and CDR2 SMNVEV (reference sequence). The CDR3 DNA sequence: TGTGCCAGCAGTTTTCGGCAGGGGAAAGAGACCCAGTACTTC. Translating gives CASSFRQGKETQYF.

The rearrangement joins TRBV19 to TRBJ2-5, with 13 positions matching TRBD2. Looked up from germline, CDR1 is LNHDA and CDR2 is SQIVND (reference sequence). CDR3 size: 15 residues. V lost 5 bases to trimming and J lost 5 bases; unmatched junction nucleotides: 5. The CDR3 region is CASSPRTSGGETQYF. The CDR3 bases are TGTGCCAGTAGTCCCCGGACTAGCGGGGGCGAGACCCAGTACTTC.

The gene calls are TRBV19 and TRBJ2-5, with a weak D call TRBD1 (8 bases). This CDR3 is built from 13 residues. V dropped 4 bases and J dropped 11 bases, with 17 bases sitting between them. From germline, CDR1 is LNHDA and CDR2 SQIVND (reference sequence). The CDR3 loop is CASSTGQGGEQYF. The DNA of the CDR3 is TGTGCCAGTAGTACTGGACAGGGAGGGGAGCAGTACTTC.

The CDR3 DNA reads TGTGCCAGCAGTCAGACAGTGAACACTGAAGCTTTCTTT. Translation gives CASSQTVNTEAFF. The rearrangement links TRBV7-8 to TRBJ1-1, with D perhaps matching TRBD1 (5 bases). The CDR3 is made up of 13 amino acids. V lost 6 bases to trimming and J lost 0 bases, with 8 bases between them. CDR1 is SGHVS, CDR2 FQNEAQ, per germline.

A note on this clone: In the same sample, other DNA sequences code for this CDR3. V and J are TRBV5-1 and TRBJ2-3, with D possibly being TRBD2 (7 bases). CDR3 length: 16 amino acids. With 0 bases removed from V and 1 base from J, the gap between germline ends came to 12 bases. CDR1 SGHRS and CDR2 YFSETQ come from the germline V gene. CDR3 sequence: CASSLEGGRGTDTQYF. In nucleotides, the CDR3 is TGCGCCAGCAGCTTGGAGGGGGGGCGCGGCACAGATACGCAGTATTTT.

V usage is TRBV9 and J usage is TRBJ1-3; D is unresolved. The CDR3 has 14 residues. Germline lookup yields CDR1 SGDLS and CDR2 YYNGEE. Trimming stripped 0 bases from V and 4 bases from J, with 8 bases between. CDR3 sequence: CASSVALDGNTIYF. The CDR3 DNA reads TGTGCCAGCAGCGTAGCTTTGGACGGAAACACCATATATTTT.

The chain's CDR3 is CASSQLGRGTGELFF. CDR3 bases: TGTGCCAGCAGCCAATTAGGCAGGGGGACCGGGGAGCTGTTTTTT. The J gene is TRBJ2-2, the V gene TRBV7-9; TRBD1 aligns across 7 bases. The CDR3 covers 15 residues. Germline values: CDR1 SEHNR, CDR2 FQNEAQ (reference sequence). Trimming took 5 bases from V and 5 from J; bases not matched to a gene: 8. The full variable domain, completed using reference TRBV7-9 and TRBJ2-2, is DTGVSQNPRHKITKRGQNVTFRCDPISEHNRLYWYRQTLGQGPEFLTYFQNEAQLEKSRLLSDRFSAERPKGSFSTLEIQRTEQGDSAMYLCASSQLGRGTGELFFGEGSRLTVL.

The gene calls are TRBV19 and TRBJ1-4; D uncertain. Trimming left V 10 bases short and J 11 bases short, with 20 bases between. The CDR3 is made up of 13 amino acids. Germline V gene sequence: CDR1 LNHDA, CDR2 SQIVND (reference sequence). The DNA for the CDR3 is TGTGCCACCCGGGCGTACGGAGTTGAGAAACTGTTTTTT. It is translated as CATRAYGVEKLFF.

The CDR3 sequence: CASSVNSNQPQHF. For the CDR3, the DNA is TGTGCCAGCAGTGTCAATAGCAATCAGCCCCAGCATTTT. The chain joins TRBV6-1 to TRBJ1-5; unclear D gene. Trimming removed 4 bases from V and 0 bases from J, with 4 bases in between. CDR3 length: 13 amino acids. The germline CDR1 and CDR2 sequences are MNHNS and SASEGT.

On this clone: Germline is not matched at one junction end, which may reflect a read error. The chain carries TRBV30 and TRBJ2-5; D uncertain. Germline V gene sequence: CDR1 GTSNPN, CDR2 SVGIG (reference sequence). CDR3 length: 10 amino acids. As DNA, the CDR3 is TGTGCCTGGAGTAGAGAGTCCCAGTACTTC. Protein sequence: CAWSRESQYF.

The chain recombines TRBV7-3 with TRBJ2-1, with 8 bases fitting TRBD2. Germline V gene sequence: CDR1 SGHTA, CDR2 FQGTGA. The J segment lost 4 bases and the V segment lost 5 bases, leaving 10 bases of the junction unmatched. The CDR3 is 16 residues long. The CDR3 region is CASSPQVVAGYNEQFF. As DNA, the CDR3 is TGTGCCAGCAGCCCGCAGGTGGTAGCGGGATACAATGAGCAGTTCTTC. The full variable domain, completed using reference TRBV7-3 and TRBJ2-1, is GAGVSQTPSNKVTEKGKYVELRCDPISGHTALYWYRQSLGQGPEFLIYFQGTGAADDSGLPNDRFFAVRPEGSVSTLKIQRTERGDSAVYLCASSPQVVAGYNEQFFGPGTRLTVL.

The chain combines TRBV21-1 with TRBJ2-4; TRBD1 is the table's D call and was not checked against the DNA. TRBV21-1 has pseudogene status. There are 17 residues in the CDR3. CDR3 loop: CASSKDGQGVHENIQYF. CDR3 bases: TGTGCCAGCAGCAAAGACGGACAGGGTGTCCATGAAAACATTCAGTACTTC.

This chain links TRBV7-2 with TRBJ1-2; no definite D call. CDR3 length: 13 amino acids. Germline CDR1 SGHTA, CDR2 FQGNSA. V lost 8 bases to trimming and J lost 8 bases, with 18 bases between them. Here the CDR3 DNA reads TGTGCCAGCCGATCCGTCCCCAGTGGCGGCTACACCTTC. This sequence encodes CASRSVPSGGYTF.

The V gene is TRBV7-3, the J gene TRBJ1-2, with 8 positions matching TRBD1. Germline V lookup: CDR1 SGHTA, CDR2 FQGTGA. CDR3 size: 13 residues. The ends lost 5 bases at V and 4 bases at J; junction bases unmatched: 3. CDR3: CASSPTGGYGYTF. CDR3 bases: TGTGCCAGCAGCCCAACAGGGGGCTATGGCTACACCTTC.

This clone was picked up one time. V usage is TRBV5-5 and J usage is TRBJ2-3, with TRBD2 identical over 8 bases. V lost 5 bases, J lost 3 bases, and 8 bases stayed unmatched. Looked up from germline, CDR1 is SGHKS and CDR2 is YYEKEE (reference sequence). The CDR3 loop spans 15 amino acids. The CDR3 sequence: CASSPVGGVTDTQYF. Here the CDR3 DNA reads TGTGCCAGCAGTCCGGTCGGGGGGGTTACAGATACGCAGTATTTT. Looking up the rest from reference TRBV5-5 and TRBJ2-3 gives the full variable domain: DAGVTQSPTHLIKTRGQQVTLRCSPISGHKSVSWYQQVLGQGPQFIFQYYEKEERGRGNFPDRFSARQFPNYSSELNVNALLLGDSALYLCASSPVGGVTDTQYFGPGTRLTVL.

The chain carries TRBV11-2 and TRBJ1-2, with no clear D. Germline CDR1 reads SGHAT; CDR2 reads FQNNGV. Trimming removed 1 base at V and 0 bases at J, with 9 bases between. The CDR3 runs 15 residues. The CDR3 nucleotides are TGTGCCAGCAGCTTAGGAGGCTCCACTAACTATGGCTACACCTTC. It translates to CASSLGGSTNYGYTF.

This chain joins TRBV9 and TRBJ2-3; perhaps TRBD1 as D (6 bases). V lost 2 bases, J lost 3 bases, and 7 bases lay in between. The CDR3 extends over 13 amino acids. Germline V gives CDR1 SGDLS, CDR2 YYNGEE. Written as DNA, the CDR3 is TGTGCCAGCAGCGTCAGGGGAACAGATACGCAGTATTTT. Its translation is CASSVRGTDTQYF.

This chain uses TRBV6-5 with TRBJ1-5; no clear D gene. Germline CDR1 and CDR2: MNHEY and SVGAGI. V gave up 6 bases and J gave up 3 bases, with 9 bases separating them. The length of the CDR3 is 13 residues. The CDR3 DNA reads as TGTGCCAGCAGCCGACTGGACAATCAGCCCCAGCATTTT. This gives the protein CASSRLDNQPQHF.

J is TRBJ2-3 and V is TRBV5-4; 8 nucleotides align to TRBD1. This CDR3 has 15 amino acids. Germline trimming cut 3 bases from V and 4 bases from J; bases unmatched to any gene: 7. Germline lookup yields CDR1 SGHNT and CDR2 YYREEE (reference sequence). CDR3 nucleotide sequence: TGTGCCAGCAGCTCCCCCGGGACAGGATCAGATACGCAGTATTTT. This translates into CASSSPGTGSDTQYF.

The V and J genes are TRBV5-1 and TRBJ2-2, with D perhaps matching TRBD1 or TRBD2 (6 bases each). From germline, CDR1 is SGHRS and CDR2 YFSETQ. The CDR3 spans 16 residues. Trimming took off 0 bases at V and 8 bases at J, with 17 bases between the two ends. The CDR3 sequence is CASSLAYGGRGGELFF. As DNA, the CDR3 is TGCGCCAGCAGCTTGGCCTATGGGGGGCGCGGAGGGGAGCTGTTTTTT. Full variable domain (rest looked up from reference TRBV5-1 and TRBJ2-2): KAGVTQTPRYLIKTRGQQVTLSCSPISGHRSVSWYQQTPGQGLQFLFEYFSETQRNKGNFPGRFSGRQFSNSRSEMNVSTLELGDSALYLCASSLAYGGRGGELFFGEGSRLTVL.

The V call is TRBV6-1, the J call TRBJ2-4; tentative D call: TRBD1 (5 bases). The CDR3 runs 15 residues. Between the trimmed V and J ends, which lost 4 bases and 5 bases, there was a span of 15 bases. Germline V gene sequence: CDR1 MNHNS, CDR2 SASEGT. The CDR3 protein is CASSGGRLYENIQYF. Written as DNA, the CDR3 is TGTGCCAGCAGTGGGGGCCGCTTATACGAAAACATTCAGTACTTC.